This T cell receptor (beta chain) was retrieved from a study of blood T cell repertoires in COVID-19 (TCRdb year 2020). At the level of the whole study: The collaborator samples originated in the United States, Italy and Spain and spanned the acute and convalescent phases of COVID-19. The dataset comprised deeply sampled blood TCRbeta repertoires from subjects exposed to, actively infected with, or recovered from COVID-19. The repertoires were made available in a free public database intended to serve as a resource for research on the immune response to SARS-CoV-2. HLA class I and class II types, where available, came from metadata supplied by the sample provider rather than from assay-based typing. Samples were obtained from the ongoing ImmuneRACE study (first 160 participants) and from about 1,300 subjects provided by 6 global collaborators. Nearly every sample came with metadata listing a de-identified subject ID, COVID-19 status, age in years and sex. The material from the prospective study consisted of cDNA or gDNA derived from T cells, B-cell-depleted T cells, or PBMCs.

TCRbeta CDR3 regions were amplified from genomic DNA by means of the immunoSEQ Assay, a bias-controlled multiplex PCR. Processing in the source paper ran as follows. The number of nucleated cells in each sample was estimated by amplification of reference gene primers within the assay. To quantify the absolute abundance of each unique TCRbeta CDR3 rearrangement, sequence reads were collapsed and filtered. For each sample, productive Simpson clonality was calculated as the square root of Simpson's diversity index over productive rearrangements. The table comes from immuneACCESS by way of TCRdb, which keeps in-frame sequences with V and J called. Part of the clones is missing from these tables; in studies checked, under half for an unresolved V gene and the rest for unknown reasons. V and J calls and clone size are copied from that table; D and trimming were computed from the DNA. The sample has over 70,000 clones on record, about four fifths of them singletons. The ten largest clones represent 15% to 20% of the sample.

Samples from volunteer blood donors who had recovered from COVID-19 were contributed by a second Seattle source. Collaborating institutions collected whole blood in K2EDTA tubes following their own protocols. For TCRbeta analysis, collaborator samples were shipped as frozen whole blood, as isolated PBMCs, or as DNA extracted from either sample type. According to the germline V gene, CDR1 reads SGHTA and CDR2 reads FQGNSA. The CDR3 holds 15 amino acids from the cysteine to the phenylalanine. Only the CDR3 part of the read is kept: 45 bases, read in frame from the first base. Relative to germline, V is missing 4 bases and J is missing 7 bases, with 6 bases of the junction outside any gene match. Broad study findings and their caveats: The amount of clinical and demographic metadata varied by source and participant and was provided uncurated.

Remarks on this clone: Its antigen has not been determined. No base qualities exist here, and no much larger clone lies one base off it.

This chain is built from TRBV7-2 and TRBJ2-1; 11 bases in the junction line up with TRBD2. The origin of this receptor is a man in his 70s who had recovered from COVID-19. Material: peripheral blood. The nucleotide sequence is TGTGCCAGCAGCTCCCTTACTAGCGGGAGTAATGAGCAGTTCTTC. This encodes CASSSLTSGSNEQFF.